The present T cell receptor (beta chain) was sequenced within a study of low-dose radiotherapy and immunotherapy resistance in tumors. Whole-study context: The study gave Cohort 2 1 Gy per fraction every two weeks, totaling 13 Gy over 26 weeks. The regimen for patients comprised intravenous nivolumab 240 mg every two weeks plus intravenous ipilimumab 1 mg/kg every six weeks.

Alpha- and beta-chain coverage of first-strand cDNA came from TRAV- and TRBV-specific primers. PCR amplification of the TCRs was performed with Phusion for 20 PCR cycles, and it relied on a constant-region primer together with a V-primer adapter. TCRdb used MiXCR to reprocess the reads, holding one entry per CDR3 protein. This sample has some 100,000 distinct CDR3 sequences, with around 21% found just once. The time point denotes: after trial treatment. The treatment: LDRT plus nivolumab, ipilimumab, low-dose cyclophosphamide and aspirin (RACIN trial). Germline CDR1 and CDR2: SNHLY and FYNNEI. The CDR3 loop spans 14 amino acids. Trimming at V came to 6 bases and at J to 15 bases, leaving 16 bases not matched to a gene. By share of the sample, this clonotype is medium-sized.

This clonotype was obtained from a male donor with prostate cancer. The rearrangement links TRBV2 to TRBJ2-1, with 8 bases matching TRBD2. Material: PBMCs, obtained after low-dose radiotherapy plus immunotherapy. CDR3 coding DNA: TGTGCCAGCAGGGACCTGGCGGGGGGCGCCCGCAGGTTCTTC. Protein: CASRDLAGGARRFF. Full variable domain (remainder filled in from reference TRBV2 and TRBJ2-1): EPEVTQTPSHQVTQMGQEVILRCVPISNHLYFYWYRQILGQKVEFLVSFYNNEISEKSEIFDDQFSVERPDGSNFTLKIRSTKLEDSAMYFCASRDLAGGARRFFGPGTRLTVL.